Shown below are 9 T cell receptor beta chains from a single sample sequenced in a study of blood T cell repertoires in COVID-19. Here immunoSEQ multiplex PCR was the method, and the copy in TCRdb shows in-frame clones only, minus some. The repertoire has nearly 55,000 clones, 65% to 85% of them found once; the top ten carry about 15%. The sequenced sample was peripheral blood. Receptors were obtained from a human donor with active or convalescent COVID-19. The donor label of this sample is uncertain.

The chain links TRBV28 to TRBJ1-5; 7 bases agree with TRBD1. The CDR3 loop spans 15 amino acids. CDR1 MDHEN and CDR2 SYDVKM come from the germline V gene. V lost 7 bases and J lost 4; bases outside the gene matches: 10. In DNA, the CDR3 is TGTGCCAGCAAGGGGGCGGATCTTCTAAATCAGCCCCAGCATTTT. Translation gives CASKGADLLNQPQHF.

The chain joins TRBV19 to TRBJ1-5; possible D gene TRBD1, 6 bases. The V gene's germline CDR1 is LNHDA and CDR2 SQIVND (reference sequence). This CDR3 comprises 15 residues. The V end was cut by 9 bases, the J end by 3 bases, with 18 bases between. The CDR3 loop is CASLRVHRANQPQHF. The CDR3 nucleotides read TGTGCCAGCCTAAGGGTACACAGGGCCAATCAGCCCCAGCATTTT.

The V call is TRBV7-2, the J call TRBJ2-1; D may be TRBD1 (5 bases). The V gene lost 6 bases and the J gene lost 12 bases, with 21 bases spanning the gap. Germline V lookup: CDR1 SGHTA, CDR2 FQGNSA. The CDR3 is made up of 14 amino acids. The CDR3 region has the DNA TGTGCCAGCAGGCCAGGGTCACGGATCTATCGGCAGTTCTTC. Amino acid sequence: CASRPGSRIYRQFF.

The rearrangement uses TRBV6-2 or TRBV6-3 and TRBJ1-1; tentatively, D is TRBD1 (6 bases). The V gene's germline CDR1 is MNHEY and CDR2 SVGEGT. This CDR3 is 13 amino acids long. Trimming removed 6 bases at V and 5 bases at J, with 13 bases between. CDR3 protein: CASSHTGLTEAFF. CDR3 nucleotide sequence: TGTGCCAGCAGCCATACAGGGTTGACTGAAGCTTTCTTT.

This clone was detected only a few times. The V call is TRBV6-6, the J call TRBJ1-6, with D unresolved. The CDR3 contains 12 residues. The V end was cut by 5 bases, the J end by 10 bases, with 9 bases between. Germline-derived CDR1 and CDR2 are MNHNY and SVGAGI (reference sequence). The CDR3 loop reads CASSPPESPLHF. The CDR3 DNA is TGTGCCAGCAGTCCTCCCGAGTCACCCCTCCACTTT.

This clone was counted between two and nine times. This chain joins TRBV7-2 and TRBJ2-1; D perhaps matches TRBD1 (6 bases). CDR1 and CDR2 from the germline V gene are SGHTA and FQGNSA. The V and J ends lost 3 bases and 5 bases respectively, with 11 bases between them. CDR3 length: 14 residues. In DNA, the CDR3 is TGTGCCAGCAGCTTGGAAAGGGGGAACAATGAGCAGTTCTTC. It specifies CASSLERGNNEQFF.

The rearrangement uses TRBV4-1 and TRBJ2-3; TRBD1 matches 8 bases. Germline CDR1 and CDR2: MGHRA and YSYEKL. The CDR3 totals 16 residues. V lost 4 bases and J lost 0; bases outside the gene matches: 6. The CDR3 region is CASSPVGDRSTDTQYF. Written as DNA, the CDR3 is TGCGCCAGCAGCCCGGTCGGGGACAGGAGCACAGATACGCAGTATTTT.

In DNA, the CDR3 is TGTGCCAGCAGTTTCCCCTTCACAGGCTATGGCTACACCTTC. Its translation is CASSFPFTGYGYTF. The gene calls are TRBV28 and TRBJ1-2; D might be TRBD1 (5 bases). This CDR3 comprises 14 residues. Trimming stripped 3 bases from V and 4 bases from J, with 12 bases between. CDR1 and CDR2 from the germline V gene are MDHEN and SYDVKM.

The DNA of the CDR3 is TGTGCCAGCACCCCAGAGGCAGGCGGGACTTTCTTT. It translates to CASTPEAGGTFF. V gene TRBV3-1 (or the pseudogene TRBV3-2) combines with J gene TRBJ1-1; D gene uncertain. Germline V gives CDR1 LGHDT, CDR2 YNNKEL (reference sequence). The CDR3 sequence is 12 residues long. Trimming stripped 7 bases from V and 12 bases from J, with 18 bases between.